Each of the 27 T cell receptor beta chains below was sequenced from the same sample in a study of patients and donors after allogeneic stem cell transplantation. TCRdb reprocessed the RT-PCR reads with MiXCR, giving one entry per CDR3 protein. Of 900,000 to 1,000,000 distinct CDR3 sequences in the sample, about a sixth are singletons; the top ten hold 5% to 6.5%. Sample: blood, either unsorted or a sorted T cell fraction (not recorded which). The receptors were gathered from a human donor who was either an allogeneic HSCT recipient or a stem cell or donor lymphocyte infusion donor (not recorded which). It is not recorded whose cells these are; they may come from a transplant donor.

This clonotype was counted a few times. This chain connects TRBV20-1 to TRBJ1-1; D is perhaps TRBD1 (6 bases). This CDR3 contains 14 residues. V lost 3 bases to trimming and J lost 4 bases, with 15 bases between them. Germline V gene data show CDR1 as DFQATT and CDR2 as SNEGSKA (reference sequence). CDR3 protein: CSASRGFGSTEAFF. The CDR3 bases are TGCAGTGCTAGCAGGGGCTTCGGGAGCACTGAAGCTTTCTTT.

The chain combines TRBV20-1 with TRBJ2-1, with 14 positions matching TRBD2. The J segment lost 5 bases and the V segment lost 5 bases, leaving 8 bases of the junction unmatched. The germline V gene has CDR1 DFQATT and CDR2 SNEGSKA (reference sequence). This CDR3 region has 16 residues. The CDR3 sequence: CSALPGLAGAHNEQFF. Here the CDR3 DNA reads TGCAGTGCTCTCCCGGGACTAGCGGGGGCCCACAATGAGCAGTTCTTC.

The rearrangement joins TRBV12-3 or TRBV12-4 to TRBJ2-2, with 9 bases aligning to TRBD1. With 6 bases clipped from V and 1 base from J, the junction kept 6 bases outside the gene matches. The CDR3 has 16 residues. CDR3: CASSLQGAVNTGELFF. Here the CDR3 DNA reads TGTGCCAGCAGCTTACAGGGGGCGGTGAACACCGGGGAGCTGTTTTTT.

The rearrangement links TRBV24-1 to TRBJ2-1; D is unclear. V shed 6 bases and J shed 2 bases, with 13 bases lying between them. Looked up from germline, CDR1 is KGHDR and CDR2 is SFDVKD. The CDR3 length is 15 residues. The CDR3 spells CATSHTRQPYNEQFF. For the CDR3, the DNA is TGTGCCACCAGTCATACGAGACAACCCTACAATGAGCAGTTCTTC.

This sequence joins TRBV6-1 and TRBJ2-4; the D call may be TRBD1 or TRBD2 (5 bases each). The CDR3 runs to 13 residues. CDR1 is MNHNS and CDR2 is SASEGT in the germline V gene. V was trimmed by 4 bases and J by 7 bases, leaving 11 bases between them. The CDR3 loop reads CASSAREGNIQYF. CDR3 DNA: TGTGCCAGCAGTGCCCGTGAGGGGAACATTCAGTACTTC.

This clonotype was found a few times. The V and J genes are TRBV11-2 and TRBJ1-3, with D hard to call. This CDR3 region has 13 residues. V was pared by 4 bases and J by 5 bases, with 9 bases between. The germline V gene has CDR1 SGHAT and CDR2 FQNNGV. CDR3 sequence reads: CASSSPGRNTIYF. CDR3 nucleotides: TGTGCCAGCAGCTCTCCCGGACGAAACACCATATATTTT.

The chain combines TRBV6-5 with TRBJ2-5; D possibly uses TRBD1 or TRBD2 (6 bases each). Deletions cut 2 bases from V and 5 bases from J, with 21 bases between. The germline V gene encodes CDR1 MNHEY and CDR2 SVGAGI. The CDR3 has 17 residues. CDR3 residues: CASSYIGGTSNAETQYF. The CDR3 DNA reads TGTGCCAGCAGTTACATAGGCGGGACAAGTAATGCGGAGACCCAGTACTTC.

The chain combines TRBV4-1 with TRBJ2-7; TRBD2 aligns across 12 bases. CDR3 length: 17 amino acids. In germline, CDR1 is MGHRA, CDR2 YSYEKL. J was trimmed by 0 bases and V by 1 base; bases with no gene match: 4. CDR3: CASSQVLLAGGSYEQYF. The CDR3 DNA reads TGCGCCAGCAGCCAAGTTTTACTAGCGGGGGGCTCCTACGAGCAGTACTTC.

This sequence joins TRBV29-1 and TRBJ2-3, with 7 nucleotides matching TRBD2. In germline, CDR1 is SQVTM, CDR2 ANQGSEA. CDR3 size: 15 residues. J was trimmed by 0 bases and V by 3 bases; bases with no gene match: 6. The CDR3 nucleotides read TGCAGCGTTGACGGGCTAGCGGCTAGCACAGATACGCAGTATTTT. This codes for CSVDGLAASTDTQYF.

This clonotype was observed a few times. The chain employs TRBV5-1 and TRBJ1-1; weak D call: TRBD1 (6 bases). This CDR3 spans 18 amino acids. Trimming took 4 bases from V and 0 from J, leaving 22 bases between them. Germline V CDR1 and CDR2: SGHRS, YFSETQ. CDR3 loop: CASSTRNRASTLNTEAFF. The CDR3 DNA is TGCGCCAGCAGCACCCGAAACAGGGCTTCAACCCTGAACACTGAAGCTTTCTTT.

In this sample, this clonotype turned up a few times. CDR3 DNA sequence: TGTGCCAGCAGCCAAGACCCGGAGACCCAGTACTTC. Its translation is CASSQDPETQYF. This rearrangement joins TRBV3-1 to TRBJ2-5; D not resolved. The CDR3 is 12 residues long. V gave up 0 bases and J gave up 5 bases, with 4 bases separating them. Per the germline V gene, CDR1 is LGHDT and CDR2 is YNNKEL (reference sequence).

There are a few counts of this clonotype. The V and J genes are TRBV27 and TRBJ2-7; TRBD2 aligns across 8 bases. Trimming took 0 bases from V and 5 from J; bases not matched to a gene: 6. In germline, CDR1 is MNHEY, CDR2 SMNVEV (reference sequence). The CDR3 spans 15 residues. The CDR3 region is CASSLSRTSSDEQYF. For the CDR3, the DNA is TGTGCCAGCAGTTTATCGAGGACTAGCAGCGACGAGCAGTACTTC.

This clonotype was recorded a few times. This rearrangement joins TRBV20-1 to TRBJ2-1; maybe TRBD2 (5 bases). Germline V gives CDR1 DFQATT, CDR2 SNEGSKA (reference sequence). Trimming left V 3 bases short and J 0 bases short, with 9 bases between. This CDR3 is 14 amino acids long. CDR3 bases: TGCAGTGCTAGCGGGATCAGCTCCTACAATGAGCAGTTCTTC. Amino acids: CSASGISSYNEQFF.

This clonotype was observed a handful of times. V gene TRBV20-1 combines with J gene TRBJ2-7; D unclear. The V and J ends lost 6 bases and 2 bases respectively, with 14 bases between them. The germline V gene has CDR1 DFQATT and CDR2 SNEGSKA (reference sequence). The CDR3 is 13 amino acids. The CDR3 is CSAKTPRTYEQYF. The CDR3, as DNA: TGCAGTGCCAAAACCCCAAGGACCTACGAGCAGTACTTC.

The J gene is TRBJ1-2, the V gene TRBV29-1; D is ambiguous. The CDR3 is made up of 15 amino acids. Germline V gene data show CDR1 as SQVTM and CDR2 as ANQGSEA. V lost 2 bases and J lost 3, with 16 bases in between. CDR3 in amino acids: CSVEWGWPSDYGYTF. The CDR3 DNA is TGCAGCGTTGAATGGGGTTGGCCTTCCGACTATGGCTACACCTTC.

At least ten counts were recorded for this clonotype. V and J are TRBV7-9 and TRBJ2-3; D assignment may be TRBD1 or TRBD2 (5 bases each). Trimming pared 1 base from V and 1 base from J, leaving 9 bases between. Per the germline V gene, CDR1 is SEHNR and CDR2 is FQNEAQ (reference sequence). The CDR3 runs to 15 residues. The CDR3 is CASSLGGVGTDTQYF. The CDR3 DNA follows: TGTGCCAGCAGCTTAGGAGGGGTCGGCACAGATACGCAGTATTTT.

The rearrangement links TRBV5-6 to TRBJ1-2; D uncertain. CDR3 size: 17 residues. The V and J ends lost 5 bases and 1 base respectively, with 21 bases between them. Looked up from germline, CDR1 is SGHDT and CDR2 is YYEEEE. CDR3 nucleotides: TGTGCCAGCAGTCACGTCAGATTTCCCACGATTAACTATGGCTACACCTTC. As protein: CASSHVRFPTINYGYTF.

The chain employs TRBV9 and TRBJ2-7; TRBD2 matches at 13 bases. Unmatched junction bases numbered 10, after V lost 4 bases and J lost 6 bases. The germline V gene encodes CDR1 SGDLS and CDR2 YYNGEE. The CDR3 contains 16 residues. This chain's CDR3 is CASSPRTSGGVGEQYF. DNA of the CDR3: TGTGCCAGCAGCCCCAGGACTAGCGGGGGAGTGGGCGAGCAGTACTTC.

This clonotype has at least ten counts. This chain connects TRBV11-2 to TRBJ1-2; TRBD1 aligns across 7 bases. The CDR3 consists of 13 residues. V gave up 3 bases and J gave up 4 bases; unmatched junction bases: 2. Germline V lookup: CDR1 SGHAT, CDR2 FQNNGV. The CDR3 coding sequence is TGTGCCAGCAGCTTCGGGACAGCCTATGGCTACACCTTC. Translating gives CASSFGTAYGYTF.

This sequence joins TRBV9 and TRBJ2-7; D unresolved. Germline V gene sequence: CDR1 SGDLS, CDR2 YYNGEE. V was trimmed by 0 bases and J by 2 bases, leaving 6 bases between them. The CDR3 runs 13 residues. CDR3 nucleotide sequence: TGTGCCAGCAGCGTAGGCTTTGCCTACGAGCAGTACTTC. It codes for CASSVGFAYEQYF.

The rearrangement uses TRBV11-2 and TRBJ2-3; 9 bases line up with TRBD2. Germline CDR1 and CDR2: SGHAT and FQNNGV. The CDR3 covers 16 residues. J was trimmed by 3 bases and V by 4 bases; bases with no gene match: 8. The CDR3, as DNA: TGTGCCAGCAGCTCGGCCGGCGGGGGGGGAACAGATACGCAGTATTTT. Protein product: CASSSAGGGGTDTQYF.

The rearrangement uses TRBV28 and TRBJ2-1, with 10 bases matching TRBD2. V trimming: 10 bases; J trimming: 6 bases; junction bases outside the gene matches: 6. The CDR3 is 13 residues long. CDR1 and CDR2 from the germline V gene are MDHEN and SYDVKM. CDR3 coding DNA: TGTGCCAACGGACTAGCGGATTCCAATGAGCAGTTCTTC. Its protein product is CANGLADSNEQFF.

The rearrangement joins TRBV9 to TRBJ2-5; TRBD2 agrees at 8 bases. V was pared by 3 bases and J by 4 bases, with 8 bases of the junction left unmatched. In germline, CDR1 is SGDLS, CDR2 YYNGEE. The CDR3 extends over 15 amino acids. The CDR3 spells CASSGRLAKRETQYF. CDR3 nucleotide sequence: TGTGCCAGCAGCGGAAGACTAGCGAAACGAGAGACCCAGTACTTC.

This clonotype was seen only a few times. The chain recombines TRBV29-1 with TRBJ1-1; D ambiguous. The germline V and J ends were trimmed by 3 bases and 0 bases, with 11 bases remaining between them. Germline CDR1 reads SQVTM; CDR2 reads ANQGSEA. The CDR3 consists of 14 residues. In DNA form, the CDR3 reads TGCAGCGTTGACGGCCGGCGGCTGAACACTGAAGCTTTCTTT. Translating it yields CSVDGRRLNTEAFF.

This clonotype was seen just once. The chain has TRBV2 and TRBJ2-2, with 7 bases matching TRBD2. After removal of 1 base from V and 4 bases from J, the junction contained 9 bases not matched to a gene. Germline assignment: CDR1 SNHLY and CDR2 FYNNEI. This CDR3 spans 17 amino acids. Written as DNA, the CDR3 is TGTGCCAGCAGTGAAGATGACGTGGGAGGGGCCACCGGGGAGCTGTTTTTT. Its protein is CASSEDDVGGATGELFF. The variable domain in full, with the rest retrieved from reference TRBV2 and TRBJ2-2, is EPEVTQTPSHQVTQMGQEVILRCVPISNHLYFYWYRQILGQKVEFLVSFYNNEISEKSEIFDDQFSVERPDGSNFTLKIRSTKLEDSAMYFCASSEDDVGGATGELFFGEGSRLTVL.

The CDR3 is CASSLDGAAGETQYF. The CDR3, as DNA: TGTGCCAGCAGCTTGGACGGGGCCGCCGGAGAGACCCAGTACTTC. The genes are TRBV5-5 and TRBJ2-5; D is tentatively TRBD1 or TRBD2 (5 bases each). The ends were cut back, 0 bases at V and 4 bases at J, with 13 bases in the middle. The CDR3 is 15 amino acids. Per germline, CDR1 SGHKS and CDR2 YYEKEE (reference sequence).

The chain combines TRBV29-1 with TRBJ2-2; 7 bases are shared with TRBD2. CDR1 SQVTM and CDR2 ANQGSEA come from the germline V gene. V lost 4 bases, J lost 5 bases, and 4 bases stayed unmatched. CDR3 length equals 13 residues. CDR3 in amino acids: CSVVPAGTGELFF. The CDR3 DNA reads TGCAGCGTTGTTCCAGCGGGGACCGGGGAGCTGTTTTTT.